The T cell receptor beta chain under discussion was sequenced for a study of cytomegalovirus exposure and HLA in healthy donors. The CDR3 runs to 14 residues. V shed 10 bases and J shed 0 bases, with 15 bases lying between them. Germline CDR1 is MDHEN and CDR2 is SYDVKM. As for this clone: Its antigen is as yet unknown.

Findings of the study overall: Overall, roughly 160 TCR beta chains were annotated as cytomegalovirus-associated. According to a later analysis, donors in an Asian-associated ancestry cluster reportedly had fewer N-insertions than the roughly 630-donor mean. Researchers reported that a few CMV-associated chains were confirmed in vitro as CMV antigen-specific.

Primers included in the PCR were 60 Vbeta and 13 Jbeta primers. Per the original data handling: About 12 million of the roughly 80 million unique TCR beta chains counted in a later analysis were shared. Profiled with immunoSEQ multiplex PCR; TCRdb holds only in-frame clones, not every one. D and trimming come from the DNA, and the V and J calls and clone size come from that table. The sample shows roughly 120,000 clones, approximately 80% of them seen only once. The clonotype originates from a woman aged 40 to 50 in good health and CMV-seropositive. Sequencing used PBMCs. The chain links TRBV28 to TRBJ2-5, with D maybe TRBD1 (6 bases). CDR3 in DNA: TGTGCCACCACAGGGTTGGGGTACCAAGAGACCCAGTACTTC. This codes for CATTGLGYQETQYF.